This T cell receptor beta chain derives from a study of shared clonotypes between healthy human individuals. Study results and limitations: The authors sampled blood alone, and tissue repertoires likely differ.

The CDR3 totals 17 residues. After removal of 2 bases from V and 2 bases from J, the junction contained 9 bases not matched to a gene. Germline CDR1 SEHNR, CDR2 FQNEAQ (reference sequence). On this clone: Antigen: not known.

Produced via immunoSEQ multiplex PCR; TCRdb's table is partial and in-frame only. Altogether some 200,000 clones are present, approximately 61% being singletons, with the ten largest covering about 9.4%. The chain uses TRBV7-9 and TRBJ2-5; 9 bases align to TRBD1. The sequence was collected from a man under 40 in good health. Sequencing input: memory CD4+ T cells sorted from blood. Specified subset: CD45RA-negative fraction. The CDR3 bases are TGTGCCAGCAGCTTAACCCGGACAGGGGAAGGGCAAGAGACCCAGTACTTC. Translating it yields CASSLTRTGEGQETQYF. The whole variable domain, remainder taken from reference TRBV7-9 and TRBJ2-5, is DTGVSQNPRHKITKRGQNVTFRCDPISEHNRLYWYRQTLGQGPEFLTYFQNEAQLEKSRLLSDRFSAERPKGSFSTLEIQRTEQGDSAMYLCASSLTRTGEGQETQYFGPGTRLLVL.